Shown below are 14 T cell receptor beta chains from a single sample sequenced in a study of radiotherapy plus CTLA-4 blockade in lung cancer. Here immunoSEQ multiplex PCR was the method, and the copy in TCRdb shows in-frame clones only, minus some. The repertoire consists of 80,000 or so clones, with around 81% occurring once and the leading ten covering under 4.5%. The sample was peripheral blood, taken from a patient treated with radiotherapy plus ipilimumab. The source is a human donor with non-small cell lung cancer who had a partial response to radiotherapy plus ipilimumab. Some clones in this sample may be carry-over from other donors' samples.

The J gene is TRBJ2-4, the V gene TRBV13, with 15 positions matching TRBD2. After removal of 6 bases from V and 0 bases from J, the junction contained 9 bases not matched to a gene. Per the germline V gene, CDR1 is PRHDT and CDR2 is FYEKMQ (reference sequence). This CDR3 spans 19 amino acids. The CDR3 reads CASSRTSGGESLAKNIQYF. CDR3 sequence (DNA): TGTGCCAGCAGTAGGACTAGCGGGGGGGAATCCTTAGCCAAAAACATTCAGTACTTC.

This clone was seen only once. The V call is TRBV5-1, the J call TRBJ2-2, with TRBD2 identical over 7 bases. CDR1 and CDR2 from the germline V gene are SGHRS and YFSETQ. The CDR3 consists of 16 residues. V shed 0 bases and J 6 bases; nucleotides not matched to a gene: 8. The CDR3, as DNA: TGCGCCAGCAGCTTGGCTTTCCCGGGGGGATCCGGGGAGCTGTTTTTT. This gives the protein CASSLAFPGGSGELFF.

The chain combines TRBV6-5 with TRBJ1-1, with 11 nucleotides matching TRBD1. CDR1 is MNHEY and CDR2 is SVGAGI in the germline V gene. The CDR3 length is 15 residues. The junction had 8 bases not matched to a gene; V was cut back by 6 bases and J by 5 bases. Here the CDR3 reads CASRLAGTGGTEAFF. Here the CDR3 DNA reads TGTGCCAGCAGACTTGCAGGGACAGGGGGGACTGAAGCTTTCTTT.

The V call is TRBV7-2, the J call TRBJ2-1; 9 bases are shared with TRBD2. Germline V CDR1 and CDR2: SGHTA, FQGNSA. V shed 7 bases and J 2 bases; nucleotides not matched to a gene: 9. CDR3 length: 16 residues. The CDR3 nucleotides read TGTGCCAGCACGCGGCAGACTAGCGGAGCCTACAATGAGCAGTTCTTC. Protein product: CASTRQTSGAYNEQFF.

The CDR3 DNA reads TGTGCCAGCAGTGGGACTAGCGGTTTTGATATTTATAGCACAGATACGCAGTATTTT. This gives the protein CASSGTSGFDIYSTDTQYF. V usage is TRBV6-1 and J usage is TRBJ2-3; 10 nucleotides match TRBD2. The CDR3 is 19 amino acids. The V gene end was trimmed by 4 bases and the J gene end by 0 bases; junction bases not matched to a gene: 13. The germline V gene encodes CDR1 MNHNS and CDR2 SASEGT.

Of note for this clone: Other DNA sequences in the same sample also yield this CDR3. This chain links TRBV7-3 with TRBJ1-6; 7 positions match TRBD1. The length of the CDR3 is 13 residues. With 5 bases clipped from V and 7 bases from J, the junction kept 2 bases outside the gene matches. CDR1 SGHTA and CDR2 FQGTGA come from the germline V gene. The CDR3 DNA reads as TGTGCCAGCAGCGTGGGACAGAATTCACCCCTCCACTTT. This codes for CASSVGQNSPLHF.

This clone was seen a handful of times. This sequence joins TRBV5-1 and TRBJ2-1, with TRBD2 matching over 10 bases. Germline lookup yields CDR1 SGHRS and CDR2 YFSETQ. This CDR3 spans 15 amino acids. V shed 4 bases, J shed 2 bases, and the junction held 3 bases outside the gene matches. CDR3 nucleotide sequence: TGCGCCAGCAGCGGAACTAGCGGGACCTACAATGAGCAGTTCTTC. Its translation is CASSGTSGTYNEQFF.

The chain employs TRBV7-2 and TRBJ1-6; TRBD1 agrees at 7 bases. The CDR3 runs to 14 residues. Germline CDR1 and CDR2: SGHTA and FQGNSA. V gave up 6 bases and J gave up 8 bases; unmatched junction bases: 7. CDR3 residues: CASRLTGVDSPLHF. CDR3 bases: TGTGCCAGCAGACTCACAGGGGTGGATTCACCCCTCCACTTT.

This clone showed up just once. V and J are TRBV2 and TRBJ2-1, with 7 bases identical to TRBD2. Germline V gene sequence: CDR1 SNHLY, CDR2 FYNNEI. The CDR3 contains 14 residues. Losses at the gene ends were 7 bases for V and 0 bases for J; bases not matched to a gene: 3. The chain's CDR3 is CASNGGSSYNEQFF. The DNA of the CDR3 is TGTGCCAGCAACGGCGGGAGCTCCTACAATGAGCAGTTCTTC.

V gene TRBV2 combines with J gene TRBJ2-5; maybe TRBD1 (6 bases). Per germline, CDR1 SNHLY and CDR2 FYNNEI. The CDR3 totals 14 residues. V was shortened by 4 bases and J by 4 bases, with 13 bases between the two germline ends. This CDR3 reads CASSAYRVRETQYF. CDR3 sequence (DNA): TGTGCCAGCAGTGCCTACAGGGTCCGAGAGACCCAGTACTTC.

The rearrangement uses TRBV5-6 and TRBJ1-6; 10 bases line up with TRBD1. V trimming: 4 bases; J trimming: 10 bases; junction bases outside the gene matches: 5. This CDR3 spans 14 amino acids. Germline V gene sequence: CDR1 SGHDT, CDR2 YYEEEE. CDR3 DNA: TGTGCCAGCAGCCTCCGGGACAGGGGATCACCCCTCCACTTT. Translated: CASSLRDRGSPLHF.

This clone ranks as medium-sized (0.01 to 0.1%). CDR3 nucleotides: TGTGCCAGCAGTGAGGGACAGGGGAACTTTTACGAGCAGTACTTC. Its translation is CASSEGQGNFYEQYF. The chain combines TRBV2 with TRBJ2-7; 10 positions agree with TRBD1. CDR3 length equals 15 residues. Germline lookup yields CDR1 SNHLY and CDR2 FYNNEI. Trimming took 3 bases from V and 4 from J; bases not matched to a gene: 6.

This chain connects TRBV5-4 to TRBJ1-2, with D possibly being TRBD1 (6 bases). The CDR3 runs to 14 residues. V lost 1 base and J lost 4, with 11 bases in between. CDR1 is SGHNT and CDR2 is YYREEE in the germline V gene (reference sequence). CDR3 sequence (DNA): TGTGCCAGCAGCTTGCCACAGGGATCCTATGGCTACACCTTC. Translation: CASSLPQGSYGYTF.

V usage is TRBV9 and J usage is TRBJ1-3; 9 positions agree with TRBD1. CDR1 and CDR2 from the germline V gene are SGDLS and YYNGEE. CDR3 length: 18 amino acids. V was pared by 3 bases and J by 2 bases, with 12 bases of the junction left unmatched. CDR3 nucleotides: TGTGCCAGCAGCGCCCAACAGGGGGCAGAGAGTGCTGGAAACACCATATATTTT. It yields the protein CASSAQQGAESAGNTIYF.